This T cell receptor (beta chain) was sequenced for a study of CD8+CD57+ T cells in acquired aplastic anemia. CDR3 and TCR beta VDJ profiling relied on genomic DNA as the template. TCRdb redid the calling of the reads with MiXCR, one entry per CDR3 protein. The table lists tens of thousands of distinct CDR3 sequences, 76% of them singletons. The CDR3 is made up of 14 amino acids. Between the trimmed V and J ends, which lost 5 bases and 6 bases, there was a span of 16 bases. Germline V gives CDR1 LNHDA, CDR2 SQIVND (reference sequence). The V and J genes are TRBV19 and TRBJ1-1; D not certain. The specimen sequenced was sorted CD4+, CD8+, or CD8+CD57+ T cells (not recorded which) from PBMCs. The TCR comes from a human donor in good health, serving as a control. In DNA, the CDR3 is TGTGCCAGTAGTGGGCGACCCCCAGGAGCTGAAGCTTTCTTT. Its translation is CASSGRPPGAEAFF. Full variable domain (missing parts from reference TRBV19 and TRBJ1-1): DGGITQSPKYLFRKEGQNVTLSCEQNLNHDAMYWYRQDPGQGLRLIYYSQIVNDFQKGDIAEGYSVSREKKESFPLTVTSAQKNPTAFYLCASSGRPPGAEAFFGQGTRLTVV.